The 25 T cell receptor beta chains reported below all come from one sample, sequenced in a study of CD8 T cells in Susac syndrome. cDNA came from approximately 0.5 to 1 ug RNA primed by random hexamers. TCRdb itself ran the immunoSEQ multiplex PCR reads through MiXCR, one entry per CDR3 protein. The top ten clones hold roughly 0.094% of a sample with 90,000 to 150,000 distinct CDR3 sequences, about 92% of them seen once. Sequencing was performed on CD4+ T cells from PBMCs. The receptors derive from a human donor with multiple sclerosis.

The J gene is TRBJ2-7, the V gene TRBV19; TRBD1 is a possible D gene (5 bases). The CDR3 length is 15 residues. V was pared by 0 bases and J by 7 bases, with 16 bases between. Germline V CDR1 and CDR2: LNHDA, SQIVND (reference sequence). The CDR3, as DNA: TGTGCCAGTAGTATAGATCTGCAGGGTTTACGGGAGCAGTACTTC. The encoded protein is CASSIDLQGLREQYF.

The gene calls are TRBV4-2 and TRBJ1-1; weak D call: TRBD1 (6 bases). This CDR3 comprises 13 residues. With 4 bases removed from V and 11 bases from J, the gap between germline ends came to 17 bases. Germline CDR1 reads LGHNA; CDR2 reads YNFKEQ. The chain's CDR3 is CASSPPDRVRAFF. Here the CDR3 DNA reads TGTGCCAGCAGCCCCCCGGACAGAGTGAGGGCTTTCTTT.

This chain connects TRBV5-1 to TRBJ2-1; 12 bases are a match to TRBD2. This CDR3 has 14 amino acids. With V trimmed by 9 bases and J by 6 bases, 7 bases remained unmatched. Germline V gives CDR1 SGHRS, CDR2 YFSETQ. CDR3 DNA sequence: TGCGCCACCTCTAGCGGGGGGGCCTCCAATGAGCAGTTCTTC. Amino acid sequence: CATSSGGASNEQFF.

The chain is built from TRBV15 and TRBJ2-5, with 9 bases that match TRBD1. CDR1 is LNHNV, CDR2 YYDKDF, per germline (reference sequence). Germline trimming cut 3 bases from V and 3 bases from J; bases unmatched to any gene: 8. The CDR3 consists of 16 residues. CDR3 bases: TGTGCCACCAGCAGGCCTACAGGGGGCTCAGAAGAGACCCAGTACTTC. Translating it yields CATSRPTGGSEETQYF.

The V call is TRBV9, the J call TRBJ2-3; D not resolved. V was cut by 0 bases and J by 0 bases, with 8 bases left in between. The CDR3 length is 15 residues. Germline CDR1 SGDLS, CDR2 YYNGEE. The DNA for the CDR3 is TGTGCCAGCAGCGTAGGCGGATTTAGCACAGATACGCAGTATTTT. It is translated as CASSVGGFSTDTQYF.

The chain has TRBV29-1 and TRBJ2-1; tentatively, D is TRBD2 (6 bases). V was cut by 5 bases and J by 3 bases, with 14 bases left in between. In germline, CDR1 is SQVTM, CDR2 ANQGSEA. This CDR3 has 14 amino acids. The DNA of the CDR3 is TGCAGCGTTTTTAGCGGAAACTACTACAATGAGCAGTTCTTC. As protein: CSVFSGNYYNEQFF.

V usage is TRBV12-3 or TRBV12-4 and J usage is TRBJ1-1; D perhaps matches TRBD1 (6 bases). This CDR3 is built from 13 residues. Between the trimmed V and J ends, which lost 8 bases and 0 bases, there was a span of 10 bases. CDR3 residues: CASGTRMNTEAFF. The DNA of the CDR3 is TGTGCCAGCGGGACACGCATGAACACTGAAGCTTTCTTT.

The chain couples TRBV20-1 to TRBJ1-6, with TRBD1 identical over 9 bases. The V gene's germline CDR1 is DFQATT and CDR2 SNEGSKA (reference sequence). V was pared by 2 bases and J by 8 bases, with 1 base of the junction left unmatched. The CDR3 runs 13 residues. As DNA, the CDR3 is TGCAGTGCTAGAAGACAGGGGGATTCACCCCTCCACTTT. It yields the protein CSARRQGDSPLHF.

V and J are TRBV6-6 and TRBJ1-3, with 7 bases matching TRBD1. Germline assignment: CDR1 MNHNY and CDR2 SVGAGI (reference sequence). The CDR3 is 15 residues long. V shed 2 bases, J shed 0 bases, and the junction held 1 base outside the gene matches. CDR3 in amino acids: CASSYRTGSGNTIYF. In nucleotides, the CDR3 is TGTGCCAGCAGTTACAGGACAGGCTCTGGAAACACCATATATTTT.

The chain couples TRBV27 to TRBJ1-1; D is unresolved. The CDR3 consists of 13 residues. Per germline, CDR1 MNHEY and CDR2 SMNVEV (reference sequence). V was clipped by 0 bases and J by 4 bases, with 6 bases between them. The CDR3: CASSLSTVTEAFF. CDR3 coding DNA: TGTGCCAGCAGTTTATCGACGGTCACTGAAGCTTTCTTT.

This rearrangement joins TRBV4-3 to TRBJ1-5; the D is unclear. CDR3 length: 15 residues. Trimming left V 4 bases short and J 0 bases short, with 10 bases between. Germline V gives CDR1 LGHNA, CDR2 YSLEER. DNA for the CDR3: TGCGCCAGCAGCCTACATTCTAATAGCAATCAGCCCCAGCATTTT. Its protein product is CASSLHSNSNQPQHF.

CDR3 in amino acids: CASRPRGMGGEKLFF. CDR3 DNA sequence: TGTGCCAGCAGGCCCAGAGGGATGGGGGGTGAAAAACTGTTTTTT. This rearrangement joins TRBV27 to TRBJ1-4; D possibly corresponds to TRBD1 (5 bases). Between the trimmed V and J ends, which lost 6 bases and 7 bases, there was a span of 18 bases. Germline assignment: CDR1 MNHEY and CDR2 SMNVEV (reference sequence). The CDR3 runs 15 residues.

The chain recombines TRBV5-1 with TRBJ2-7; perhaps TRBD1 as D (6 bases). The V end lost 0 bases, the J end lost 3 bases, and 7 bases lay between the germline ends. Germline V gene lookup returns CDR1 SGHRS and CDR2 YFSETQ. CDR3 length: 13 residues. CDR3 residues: CASSLGQDYEQYF. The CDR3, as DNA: TGCGCCAGCAGCTTGGGACAGGACTACGAGCAGTACTTC.

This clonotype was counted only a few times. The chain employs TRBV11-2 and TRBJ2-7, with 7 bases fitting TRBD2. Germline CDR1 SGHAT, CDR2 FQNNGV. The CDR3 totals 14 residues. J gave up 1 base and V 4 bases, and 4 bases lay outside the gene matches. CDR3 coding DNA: TGTGCCAGCAGCTCCTTGGGGGGGTCCTACGAGCAGTACTTC. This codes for CASSSLGGSYEQYF.

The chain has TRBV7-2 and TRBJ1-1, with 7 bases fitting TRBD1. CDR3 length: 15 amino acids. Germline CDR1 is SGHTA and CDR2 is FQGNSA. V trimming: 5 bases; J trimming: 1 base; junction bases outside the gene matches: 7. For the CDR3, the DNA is TGTGCCAGCAGCCTTAACAGGGGATGGAACACTGAAGCTTTCTTT. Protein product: CASSLNRGWNTEAFF.

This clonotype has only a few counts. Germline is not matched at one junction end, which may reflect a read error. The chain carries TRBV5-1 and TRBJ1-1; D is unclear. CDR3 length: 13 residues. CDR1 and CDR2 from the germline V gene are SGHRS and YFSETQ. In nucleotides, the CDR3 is TGTGCCAGCAGTGTTACAGCGAACACTGAAGCTTTCTTT. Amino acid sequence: CASSVTANTEAFF.

The CDR3 reads CSASRAEAFF. The CDR3 DNA is TGCAGTGCTAGTCGAGCTGAAGCTTTCTTT. V is TRBV20-1 and J is TRBJ1-1; D is unclear. The CDR3 loop spans 10 amino acids. Germline assignment: CDR1 DFQATT and CDR2 SNEGSKA (reference sequence). V gave up 3 bases and J gave up 6 bases, with 5 bases separating them.

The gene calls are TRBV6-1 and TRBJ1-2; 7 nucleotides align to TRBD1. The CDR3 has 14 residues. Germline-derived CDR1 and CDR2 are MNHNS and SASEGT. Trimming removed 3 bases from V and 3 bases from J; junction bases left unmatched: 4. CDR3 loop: CASSEGQRHYGYTF. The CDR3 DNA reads TGTGCCAGCAGTGAGGGACAGAGACACTATGGCTACACCTTC.

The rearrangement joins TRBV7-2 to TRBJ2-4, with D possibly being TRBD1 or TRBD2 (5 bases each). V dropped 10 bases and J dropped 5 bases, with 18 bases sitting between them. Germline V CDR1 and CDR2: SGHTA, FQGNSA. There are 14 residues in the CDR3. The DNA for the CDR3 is TGTGCCACCCATGATTGGGGGTTCCAAAACATTCAGTACTTC. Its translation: CATHDWGFQNIQYF.

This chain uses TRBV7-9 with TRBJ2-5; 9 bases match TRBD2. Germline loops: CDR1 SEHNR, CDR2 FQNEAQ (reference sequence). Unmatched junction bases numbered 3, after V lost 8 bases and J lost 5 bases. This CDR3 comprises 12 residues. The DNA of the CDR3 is TGTGCCAGCGAGCGGGGGGCGGAGACCCAGTACTTC. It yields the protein CASERGAETQYF.

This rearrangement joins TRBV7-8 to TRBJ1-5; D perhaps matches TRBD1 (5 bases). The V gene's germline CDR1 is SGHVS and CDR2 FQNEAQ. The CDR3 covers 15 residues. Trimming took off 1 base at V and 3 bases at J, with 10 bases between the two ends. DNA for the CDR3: TGTGCCAGCAGCTTAGGCAGGGTCAACAATCAGCCCCAGCATTTT. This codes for CASSLGRVNNQPQHF.

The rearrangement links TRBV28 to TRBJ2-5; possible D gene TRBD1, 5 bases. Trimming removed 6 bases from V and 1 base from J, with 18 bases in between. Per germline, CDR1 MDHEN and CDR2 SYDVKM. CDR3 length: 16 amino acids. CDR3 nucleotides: TGTGCCAGCAGCCGTAGGGGTGGGCGGTCCCAAGAGACCCAGTACTTC. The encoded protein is CASSRRGGRSQETQYF.

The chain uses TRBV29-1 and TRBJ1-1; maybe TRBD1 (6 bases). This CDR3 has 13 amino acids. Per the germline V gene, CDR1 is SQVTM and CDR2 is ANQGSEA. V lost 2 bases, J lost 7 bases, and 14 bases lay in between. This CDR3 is CSVELTGSFEAFF. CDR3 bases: TGCAGCGTTGAATTGACAGGTAGCTTTGAAGCTTTCTTT.

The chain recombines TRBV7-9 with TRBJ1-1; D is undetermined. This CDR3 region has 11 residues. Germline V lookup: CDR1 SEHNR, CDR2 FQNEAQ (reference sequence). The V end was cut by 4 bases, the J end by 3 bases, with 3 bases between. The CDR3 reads CASSYYTEAFF. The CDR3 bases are TGTGCCAGCAGCTATTACACTGAAGCTTTCTTT.

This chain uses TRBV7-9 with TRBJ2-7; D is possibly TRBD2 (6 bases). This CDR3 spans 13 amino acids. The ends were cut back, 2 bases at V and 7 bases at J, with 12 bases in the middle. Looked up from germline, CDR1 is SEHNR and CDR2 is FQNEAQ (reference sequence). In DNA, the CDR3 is TGTGCCAGCAGCTTAATTCAGGCGGGGGAGCAGTACTTC. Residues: CASSLIQAGEQYF. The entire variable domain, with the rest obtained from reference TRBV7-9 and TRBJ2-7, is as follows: DTGVSQNPRHKITKRGQNVTFRCDPISEHNRLYWYRQTLGQGPEFLTYFQNEAQLEKSRLLSDRFSAERPKGSFSTLEIQRTEQGDSAMYLCASSLIQAGEQYFGPGTRLTVT.